These 9 T cell receptor beta chains were all obtained from the same sample, sequenced in a study of cytomegalovirus exposure and HLA in healthy donors. The PCR had 60 Vbeta and 13 Jbeta primers. This table comes from immunoSEQ multiplex PCR, and its TCRdb copy is limited to in-frame clones, with some not included. The table includes 110,000 to 150,000 clones, approximately 73% detected once. The specimen was PBMCs. The receptors stem from a woman aged 40 to 50 in good health and CMV-seronegative.

This clone was observed a handful of times. V is TRBV6-5 and J is TRBJ2-7, with 9 bases identical to TRBD1. The CDR3 totals 13 residues. The trim removed 4 bases at V and 3 bases at J, leaving 1 base unmatched. CDR1 and CDR2 (germline): MNHEY, SVGAGI. Here the CDR3 DNA reads TGTGCCAGCAGTTTGGGACAGGGCTACGAGCAGTACGTC. Encoded protein: CASSLGQGYEQYV.

There are a few counts of this clone. The V call is TRBV6-6, the J call TRBJ1-1; D is perhaps TRBD1 (5 bases). Trimming cost V 2 bases and J 1 base, with 11 bases left between them. Germline CDR1 reads MNHNY; CDR2 reads SVGAGI (reference sequence). This CDR3 is 15 amino acids long. The CDR3 sequence is CASSYLQGKNTEAFF. The CDR3 nucleotides read TGTGCCAGCAGTTACCTCCAGGGTAAGAACACTGAAGCTTTCTTT.

The rearrangement joins TRBV9 to TRBJ1-4; D unresolved. Trimming took off 0 bases at V and 0 bases at J, with 6 bases between the two ends. The CDR3 covers 15 residues. Germline V lookup: CDR1 SGDLS, CDR2 YYNGEE. DNA for the CDR3: TGTGCCAGCAGCGTAGAGGGAGCAACTAATGAAAAACTGTTTTTT. This codes for CASSVEGATNEKLFF.

The rearrangement uses TRBV29-1 and TRBJ1-2; tentatively, D is TRBD1 (6 bases). Trimming took off 3 bases at V and 4 bases at J, with 9 bases between the two ends. CDR3 size: 12 residues. Germline V gene sequence: CDR1 SQVTM, CDR2 ANQGSEA. CDR3 bases: TGCAGCGTTGACGGGACACCCTATGGCTACACCTTC. Translated: CSVDGTPYGYTF.

This clone showed up just a few times. As DNA, the CDR3 is TGCGCCAGCAGCCAGTCCGGGACAGCTTACGAGCAGTACTTC. This sequence encodes CASSQSGTAYEQYF. The gene calls are TRBV4-1 and TRBJ2-7, with TRBD1 identical over 7 bases. The J segment lost 4 bases and the V segment lost 3 bases, leaving 6 bases of the junction unmatched. CDR1 is MGHRA, CDR2 YSYEKL, per germline. This CDR3 comprises 14 residues.

The count of this clone is one. V usage is TRBV6-5 and J usage is TRBJ2-3; D may be TRBD1 (5 bases). Germline CDR1 MNHEY, CDR2 SVGAGI. This CDR3 is 15 amino acids long. V lost 2 bases and J lost 0, with 9 bases in between. This CDR3 reads CASSYTTASTDTQYF. As DNA, the CDR3 is TGTGCCAGCAGTTACACGACAGCTAGCACAGATACGCAGTATTTT.

The genes are TRBV29-1 and TRBJ2-1; 9 bases agree with TRBD2. The CDR3 loop spans 16 amino acids. With 3 bases clipped from V and 12 bases from J, the junction kept 18 bases outside the gene matches. Germline V gene data show CDR1 as SQVTM and CDR2 as ANQGSEA. DNA of the CDR3: TGCAGCGTTGATTTTTGGACTAGCGTCACGGGTCGCGTGCAGTTCTTC. Its protein product is CSVDFWTSVTGRVQFF.

The rearrangement uses TRBV6-5 and TRBJ1-1, with D perhaps matching TRBD1 (5 bases). Germline CDR1 and CDR2: MNHEY and SVGAGI. This CDR3 comprises 13 residues. V was cut by 2 bases and J by 11 bases, with 15 bases left in between. The CDR3 nucleotides read TGTGCCAGCAGTTACGCAGGGAACAGGAAGGCTTTCTTT. Translation gives CASSYAGNRKAFF.

V usage is TRBV25-1 and J usage is TRBJ2-5, with D tentatively TRBD2 (5 bases). CDR1 is MGHDK, CDR2 SYGVNS, per germline. Trimming shortened V by 5 bases and J by 1 base, and 14 bases separated the two germline ends. The CDR3 is 15 residues long. The chain's CDR3 is CASSTGLAFQETQYF. The CDR3 DNA reads TGTGCCAGCAGTACTGGGCTAGCCTTCCAAGAGACCCAGTACTTC.